The T cell receptor beta chain described here comes from a study of shared T cell receptors in the human thymus. Produced via immunoSEQ multiplex PCR; TCRdb's table is partial and in-frame only. In the table there are around 65,000 clones, about 95% of which are singletons. Looked up from germline, CDR1 is SGHTA and CDR2 is FQGTGA. V lost 6 bases to trimming and J lost 3 bases, with 3 bases between them. This CDR3 has 10 residues. This clonotype was obtained from a human donor. This chain joins TRBV7-3 and TRBJ2-7; D is unclear. The material sequenced was thymocytes. In DNA form, the CDR3 reads TGTGCCAGCAGGTACTACGAGCAGTACTTC. It is translated as CASRYYEQYF.